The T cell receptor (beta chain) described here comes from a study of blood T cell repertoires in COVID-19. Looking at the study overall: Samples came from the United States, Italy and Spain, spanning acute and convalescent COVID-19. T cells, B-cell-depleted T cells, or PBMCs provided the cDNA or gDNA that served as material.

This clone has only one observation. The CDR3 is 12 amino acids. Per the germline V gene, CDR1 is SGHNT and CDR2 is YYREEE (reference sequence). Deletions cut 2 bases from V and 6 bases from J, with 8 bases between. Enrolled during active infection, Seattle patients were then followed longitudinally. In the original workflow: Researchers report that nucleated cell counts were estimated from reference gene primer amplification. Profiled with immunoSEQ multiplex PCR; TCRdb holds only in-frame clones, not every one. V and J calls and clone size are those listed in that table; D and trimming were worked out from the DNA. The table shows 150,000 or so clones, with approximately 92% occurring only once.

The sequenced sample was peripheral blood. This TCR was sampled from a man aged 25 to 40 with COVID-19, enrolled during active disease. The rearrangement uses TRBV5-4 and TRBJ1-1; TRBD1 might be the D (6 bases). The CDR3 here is CASSFGQSEAFF. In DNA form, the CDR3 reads TGTGCCAGCAGCTTTGGACAGTCTGAAGCTTTCTTT.